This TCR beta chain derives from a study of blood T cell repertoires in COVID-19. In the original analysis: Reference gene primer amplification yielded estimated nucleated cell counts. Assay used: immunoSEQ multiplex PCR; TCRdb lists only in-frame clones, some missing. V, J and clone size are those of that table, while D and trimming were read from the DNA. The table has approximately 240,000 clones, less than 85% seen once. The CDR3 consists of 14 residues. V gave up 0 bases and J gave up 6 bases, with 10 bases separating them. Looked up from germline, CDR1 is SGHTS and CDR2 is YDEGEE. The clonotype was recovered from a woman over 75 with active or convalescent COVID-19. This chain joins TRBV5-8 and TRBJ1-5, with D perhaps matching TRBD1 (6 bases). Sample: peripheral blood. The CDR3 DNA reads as TGTGCCAGCAGCTTGGGACAGGTTCCTCAGCCCCAGCATTTT. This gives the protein CASSLGQVPQPQHF.